The 28 T cell receptor beta chains presented below share a single source sample, sequenced in a study of beta chain features in type 1 diabetes. Expressed TCRB transcripts were sequenced because the isolated RNA had all been reverse transcribed beforehand. Clones were read by immunoSEQ multiplex PCR, and TCRdb kept only the in-frame ones, dropping some. The sample has some 150,000 clones, 11% seen once. Specimen: central memory CD4+ T cells from blood. The receptors come from a man aged 18 to 35 in good health.

This rearrangement joins TRBV6-1 to TRBJ2-6; D unresolved. Germline V gene sequence: CDR1 MNHNS, CDR2 SASEGT. The CDR3 is made up of 14 amino acids. Trimming pared 3 bases from V and 0 bases from J, leaving 3 bases between. CDR3 in DNA: TGTGCCAGCAGTGATGCCTCTGGGGCCAACGTCCTGACTTTC. Its translation is CASSDASGANVLTF.

As regards this clone: At one end, the junction sequence differs from germline, possibly due to a read error. This sample includes further DNA sequences coding for the same CDR3. CDR3 nucleotide sequence: TGCAGCGCAGACAGGAACACCGGGGAACTGTTTTTT. Its translation: CSADRNTGELFF. The chain combines TRBV29-1 with TRBJ2-2; D may be TRBD1 (6 bases). This CDR3 is 12 amino acids long. Per the germline V gene, CDR1 is SQVTM and CDR2 is ANQGSEA.

On this clone: A junction boundary mismatches the germline segment, possibly from a read error. Other DNA sequences of this sample code for an identical CDR3. The rearrangement joins TRBV18 to TRBJ2-5, with D possibly TRBD1 on 6 matching bases. This CDR3 has 13 amino acids. Germline V gives CDR1 KGHSH, CDR2 LQKENI. The CDR3 region is CASSPQGRETQYF. The CDR3 nucleotides read TGTGCCAGCTCCCCACAGGGAAGAGAGACCCAGTACTTC. The full variable domain, completed using reference TRBV18 and TRBJ2-5, is NAGVMQNPRHLVRRRGQEARLRCSPMKGHSHVYWYRQLPEEGLKFMVYLQKENIIDESGMPKERFSAEFPKEGPSILRIQQVVRGDSAAYFCASSPQGRETQYFGPGTRLLVL.

The chain employs TRBV7-2 and TRBJ2-7; TRBD1 matches at 8 bases. V gave up 6 bases and J gave up 5 bases; unmatched junction bases: 12. Germline CDR1 reads SGHTA; CDR2 reads FQGNSA. The CDR3 is 15 residues long. The CDR3 sequence: CASSSTGTGVHEQYF. In DNA, the CDR3 is TGTGCCAGCAGTTCCACCGGGACAGGAGTCCACGAGCAGTACTTC.

The chain is built from TRBV5-1 and TRBJ2-5; 9 nucleotides match TRBD1. CDR1 and CDR2 (germline): SGHRS, YFSETQ. This CDR3 comprises 16 residues. Trimming at V came to 4 bases and at J to 5 bases, leaving 12 bases not matched to a gene. The CDR3 protein is CASSPNRQGGMETQYF. In DNA, the CDR3 is TGCGCCAGCAGCCCCAATCGACAGGGGGGAATGGAGACCCAGTACTTC.

This clone was counted a few times. The genes are TRBV5-4 and TRBJ1-3; 9 positions match TRBD1. The CDR3 runs to 16 residues. Per the germline V gene, CDR1 is SGHNT and CDR2 is YYREEE (reference sequence). The V segment lost 3 bases and the J segment 4 bases; nucleotides outside the gene matches: 8. The CDR3 DNA is TGTGCCAGCAGCTCCGGGACAGGGACGAGGGGAAACACCATATATTTT. Translated, it gives CASSSGTGTRGNTIYF.

This clone has only a few counts. The chain is built from TRBV25-1 and TRBJ2-1; 9 nucleotides line up with TRBD1. Germline lookup yields CDR1 MGHDK and CDR2 SYGVNS. This CDR3 comprises 14 residues. V was pared by 5 bases and J by 10 bases, with 9 bases of the junction left unmatched. The CDR3 spells CASSIRDRVWEQFF. For the CDR3, the DNA is TGTGCCAGCAGTATCCGGGACAGGGTGTGGGAGCAGTTCTTC.

This clone was seen only a few times. The chain uses TRBV29-1 and TRBJ2-5; TRBD2 agrees at 14 bases. CDR3 length: 18 amino acids. V shed 7 bases, J shed 3 bases, and the junction held 16 bases outside the gene matches. Germline V gene sequence: CDR1 SQVTM, CDR2 ANQGSEA. CDR3 sequence (DNA): TGCAGCGACCCCAGGAGGGCGCGGACTAGCGGGGGGAAAGAGACCCAGTACTTC. Its protein is CSDPRRARTSGGKETQYF.

This clone has a handful of counts. CDR3 region: CASRFSSGNTEAFF. In DNA form, the CDR3 reads TGTGCCAGCAGGTTTTCCAGCGGGAACACTGAAGCTTTCTTT. This chain connects TRBV5-6 to TRBJ1-1; D gene unclear. The V and J ends lost 5 bases and 1 base respectively, with 12 bases between them. Germline V CDR1 and CDR2: SGHDT, YYEEEE. The CDR3 totals 14 residues. The whole variable domain, filled in from reference TRBV5-6 and TRBJ1-1, reads DAGVTQSPTHLIKTRGQQVTLRCSPKSGHDTVSWYQQALGQGPQFIFQYYEEEERQRGNFPDRFSGHQFPNYSSELNVNALLLGDSALYLCASRFSSGNTEAFFGQGTRLTVV.

This clone was recorded a few times. This chain links TRBV19 with TRBJ2-4; no firm D call. Trimming removed 1 base from V and 0 bases from J, with 4 bases in between. There are 14 residues in the CDR3. CDR1 is LNHDA and CDR2 is SQIVND in the germline V gene (reference sequence). This CDR3 reads CASSIVLAKNIQYF. The CDR3 DNA is TGTGCCAGTAGTATAGTACTAGCCAAAAACATTCAGTACTTC.

This clone occurred a few times. This chain joins TRBV7-2 and TRBJ2-5; D may correspond to TRBD1 or TRBD2 (5 bases each). CDR1 is SGHTA and CDR2 is FQGNSA in the germline V gene. CDR3 length: 14 residues. With 7 bases removed from V and 1 base from J, the gap between germline ends came to 13 bases. CDR3 nucleotide sequence: TGTGCCAGCACCCAGAAGGGACCCCAAGAGACCCAGTACTTC. Amino acid sequence: CASTQKGPQETQYF.

This clone was observed a few times. The chain carries TRBV9 and TRBJ1-2; TRBD1 matches 7 bases. Germline CDR1 SGDLS, CDR2 YYNGEE. After removal of 0 bases from V and 2 bases from J, the junction contained 7 bases not matched to a gene. The CDR3 loop spans 16 amino acids. CDR3 amino acids: CASSVGPGQRNYGYTF. CDR3 DNA: TGTGCCAGCAGCGTAGGACCGGGACAGAGAAACTATGGCTACACCTTC.

The chain couples TRBV15 to TRBJ2-2; D unclear. Looked up from germline, CDR1 is LNHNV and CDR2 is YYDKDF (reference sequence). V lost 3 bases and J 1 base, leaving 0 bases between the germline ends. CDR3 length: 12 amino acids. The CDR3 bases are TGTGCCACCAGCAGGAACACCGGGGAGCTGTTTTTT. Protein sequence: CATSRNTGELFF.

The V call is TRBV5-4, the J call TRBJ2-7; TRBD2 matches 10 bases. The V gene's germline CDR1 is SGHNT and CDR2 YYREEE (reference sequence). The junction had 12 bases not matched to a gene; V was cut back by 3 bases and J by 6 bases. This CDR3 has 16 amino acids. The CDR3 DNA follows: TGTGCCAGCAGCTCCCTAGGGAAGCGGGAGGGAGGCGAGCAGTACTTC. Protein sequence: CASSSLGKREGGEQYF. The variable domain in full, with the rest retrieved from reference TRBV5-4 and TRBJ2-7, is ETGVTQSPTHLIKTRGQQVTLRCSSQSGHNTVSWYQQALGQGPQFIFQYYREEENGRGNFPPRFSGLQFPNYSSELNVNALELDDSALYLCASSSLGKREGGEQYFGPGTRLTVT.

The chain links TRBV11-2 to TRBJ1-1; D gene unclear. The V and J ends lost 4 bases and 10 bases respectively, with 10 bases between them. CDR3 length: 11 residues. Looked up from germline, CDR1 is SGHAT and CDR2 is FQNNGV. The CDR3 nucleotides are TGTGCCAGCAGCTCCGCTTCGTTAGCTTTCTTT. It translates to CASSSASLAFF.

The chain is built from TRBV5-1 and TRBJ2-7, with 7 positions matching TRBD1. The CDR3 totals 16 residues. V was pared by 3 bases and J by 4 bases, with 13 bases of the junction left unmatched. The germline V gene encodes CDR1 SGHRS and CDR2 YFSETQ. CDR3 amino acids: CASSSEQTGIGYEQYF. The CDR3 DNA sequence: TGCGCCAGCAGCTCGGAACAGACAGGGATCGGTTACGAGCAGTACTTC.

This chain links TRBV7-7 with TRBJ2-3; D ambiguous. V was trimmed by 7 bases and J by 0 bases, leaving 14 bases between them. The V gene's germline CDR1 is SSHAT and CDR2 FNYEAQ (reference sequence). The CDR3 has 15 amino acids. The CDR3 DNA reads TGTGCCAGCACCCAAGGTCTCTCTAGCACAGATACGCAGTATTTT. Protein product: CASTQGLSSTDTQYF.

The chain uses TRBV18 and TRBJ1-3; 8 bases are a match to TRBD1. The length of the CDR3 is 12 residues. After removal of 3 bases from V and 11 bases from J, the junction contained 3 bases not matched to a gene. The V gene's germline CDR1 is KGHSH and CDR2 LQKENI. For the CDR3, the DNA is TGTGCCAGCTCACCTTCGGACAGGGCCATATATTTT. This codes for CASSPSDRAIYF.

This clone showed up just a few times. This rearrangement joins TRBV5-1 to TRBJ2-5, with D unresolved. This CDR3 comprises 14 residues. The V end lost 0 bases, the J end lost 3 bases, and 9 bases lay between the germline ends. Germline V CDR1 and CDR2: SGHRS, YFSETQ. Here the CDR3 DNA reads TGCGCCAGCAGCTTGGGGTCAGGCAAAGAGACCCAGTACTTC. Its translation: CASSLGSGKETQYF. Using reference TRBV5-1 and TRBJ2-5 for the parts outside the CDR3, the full variable domain is KAGVTQTPRYLIKTRGQQVTLSCSPISGHRSVSWYQQTPGQGLQFLFEYFSETQRNKGNFPGRFSGRQFSNSRSEMNVSTLELGDSALYLCASSLGSGKETQYFGPGTRLLVL.

This chain joins TRBV9 and TRBJ2-2; no definite D call. The V gene's germline CDR1 is SGDLS and CDR2 YYNGEE. The CDR3 loop spans 15 amino acids. V lost 0 bases to trimming and J lost 5 bases, with 11 bases between them. This chain's CDR3 is CASSVVVGYTGELFF. CDR3 DNA: TGTGCCAGCAGCGTAGTGGTGGGGTATACCGGGGAGCTGTTTTTT.

The genes are TRBV5-1 and TRBJ2-7; D not certain. Germline assignment: CDR1 SGHRS and CDR2 YFSETQ. The V and J ends lost 5 bases and 5 bases respectively, with 14 bases between them. This CDR3 region has 13 residues. In nucleotides, the CDR3 is TGCGCCAGCAGAGAAAGGGTAACGGACGAGCAGTACTTC. Protein: CASRERVTDEQYF.

This clone has a handful of counts. This sequence joins TRBV4-2 and TRBJ2-5; 9 bases map to TRBD2. The CDR3 is 16 amino acids. The ends lost 1 base at V and 2 bases at J; junction bases unmatched: 5. Germline lookup yields CDR1 LGHNA and CDR2 YNFKEQ. CDR3 bases: TGTGCCAGCAGCCAAGTGGGGACTAGCTTACAAGAGACCCAGTACTTC. This encodes CASSQVGTSLQETQYF.

The chain couples TRBV19 to TRBJ2-1; possible D gene TRBD1, 5 bases. Germline lookup yields CDR1 LNHDA and CDR2 SQIVND (reference sequence). The CDR3 has 15 residues. V was clipped by 1 base and J by 6 bases, with 13 bases between them. As DNA, the CDR3 is TGTGCCAGTAGTATAGCCAGGGTGGCCGCCAATGAGCAGTTCTTC. Amino acids: CASSIARVAANEQFF.

J is TRBJ1-1 and V is TRBV29-1; no reliable D call. The CDR3 loop spans 14 amino acids. V lost 4 bases and J 0 bases, leaving 12 bases between the germline ends. Germline V lookup: CDR1 SQVTM, CDR2 ANQGSEA. The DNA for the CDR3 is TGCAGCGTTGTAGCTCACACCATGAACACTGAAGCTTTCTTT. Protein product: CSVVAHTMNTEAFF.

The gene calls are TRBV28 and TRBJ2-7; 7 nucleotides align to TRBD2. The CDR3 totals 16 residues. CDR1 and CDR2 (germline): MDHEN, SYDVKM. The ends lost 5 bases at V and 0 bases at J; junction bases unmatched: 10. CDR3 DNA sequence: TGTGCCAGCAGTCCCCCCGGAGCGGGAACCTCCTACGAGCAGTACTTC. This sequence encodes CASSPPGAGTSYEQYF.

The chain links TRBV5-1 to TRBJ2-7; 9 nucleotides match TRBD1. Germline V gene data show CDR1 as SGHRS and CDR2 as YFSETQ. This CDR3 is built from 17 residues. V was clipped by 0 bases and J by 4 bases; unmatched bases: 11. The CDR3 is CASSLGPLTGGAYEQYF. The CDR3 DNA reads as TGCGCCAGCAGCTTGGGCCCTTTAACAGGGGGCGCGTACGAGCAGTACTTC.

The chain combines TRBV7-9 with TRBJ2-5; TRBD1 agrees at 7 bases. This CDR3 spans 12 amino acids. V shed 8 bases and J 5 bases; nucleotides not matched to a gene: 5. Germline CDR1 reads SEHNR; CDR2 reads FQNEAQ (reference sequence). The CDR3 region is CASATGDETQYF. The CDR3 DNA is TGTGCCAGCGCCACAGGGGATGAGACCCAGTACTTC.

This clone has just a few counts. The chain is built from TRBV18 and TRBJ2-5; 7 bases align to TRBD1. This CDR3 has 15 residues. The germline CDR1 and CDR2 sequences are KGHSH and LQKENI. V lost 3 bases, J lost 5 bases, and 9 bases stayed unmatched. The CDR3 DNA sequence: TGTGCCAGCTCACCCCTTCCGACAGGGACGGAGACCCAGTACTTC. Translation gives CASSPLPTGTETQYF.